This T cell receptor beta chain was retrieved from a study of T-cell reconstitution after alpha-beta-depleted transplantation in children. Preparation of the TCRbeta library used unique molecular identifiers. TCRdb used MiXCR to reprocess the PCR reads, holding one entry per CDR3 protein. Found here are approximately 640,000 distinct CDR3 sequences, around 17% of them singletons; the top ten hold about 1.1%. There are many counts of this clonotype. Trimming stripped 3 bases from V and 6 bases from J, with 8 bases between. This CDR3 has 11 amino acids. CDR1 is DFQATT, CDR2 SNEGSKA, per germline (reference sequence).

The sequencing used PBMCs from the stem cell graft donor, collected from the stem cell graft. The chain uses TRBV20-1 and TRBJ1-2; D ambiguous. The sequence derives from a human donor who donated a stem cell graft to a child with acute myeloid leukemia. The CDR3 region has the DNA TGCAGTGCTAGGGCGACGGATGGCTACACCTTC. It translates to CSARATDGYTF.